Following are 19 T cell receptor beta chains from one sample sequenced in a study of T cells in Graves' hyperthyroidism and ophthalmopathy. The source material, RNA transcripts, was used to amplify TCR beta CDR3 regions. Researchers ran a first-round RT-PCR on the TCR CDR3 using the HTBI primer set. TCRdb independently ran MiXCR on the multiplex PCR reads; one entry per CDR3 protein. The sample lists approximately 510,000 distinct CDR3 sequences; under 25% were seen once. The sequenced material came from blood. The receptors were sampled from a man between 18 and 35 years old with Graves' hyperthyroidism.

This clonotype has a handful of counts. The gene calls are TRBV4-2 and TRBJ1-2; maybe TRBD1 (6 bases). The CDR3 spans 14 residues. The germline CDR1 and CDR2 sequences are LGHNA and YNFKEQ. V was clipped by 5 bases and J by 4 bases, with 14 bases between them. CDR3 sequence (DNA): TGTGCCAGCAGCGGGGACGACAGGATCTATGGCTACACCTTC. Its protein is CASSGDDRIYGYTF.

This clonotype was detected only a few times. The chain employs TRBV19 and TRBJ1-5; TRBD1 matches 7 bases. The CDR3 length is 14 residues. CDR1 LNHDA and CDR2 SQIVND come from the germline V gene (reference sequence). V shed 5 bases, J shed 2 bases, and the junction held 3 bases outside the gene matches. CDR3 nucleotide sequence: TGTGCCAGTAGTGGACAGGTTGGCAATCAGCCCCAGCATTTT. Translating it yields CASSGQVGNQPQHF.

This clonotype was observed at least ten times. The chain is built from TRBV5-1 and TRBJ2-2; no clear D gene. Germline-derived CDR1 and CDR2 are SGHRS and YFSETQ. CDR3 length: 13 amino acids. V dropped 7 bases and J dropped 3 bases, with 10 bases sitting between them. CDR3 region: CASGRADTGELFF. DNA of the CDR3: TGCGCCAGCGGCCGGGCTGACACCGGGGAGCTGTTTTTT.

This clonotype came up many times. The chain carries TRBV6-5 and TRBJ2-5; D is ambiguous. CDR1 is MNHEY, CDR2 SVGAGI, per germline. Trimming left V 3 bases short and J 5 bases short, with 13 bases between. The length of the CDR3 is 14 residues. The CDR3 reads CASSYLRELETQYF. The CDR3 DNA follows: TGTGCCAGCAGTTATCTACGAGAACTGGAGACCCAGTACTTC.

This clonotype was seen ten or more times. The junction and the germline gene differ at one end; a read error may be behind it. This rearrangement joins TRBV20-1 to TRBJ2-7, with D unresolved. CDR3 length: 11 amino acids. Germline V gene sequence: CDR1 DFQATT, CDR2 SNEGSKA (reference sequence). For the CDR3, the DNA is TGCAGTGCTGGAGACTCCTACGAGCAGTACTTC. This translates into CSAGDSYEQYF.

This clonotype has ten or more counts. This chain links TRBV14 with TRBJ1-1; no reliable D call. The CDR3 loop spans 13 amino acids. The germline gives CDR1 SGHDN, CDR2 FVKESK. V was cut by 7 bases and J by 0 bases, with 9 bases left in between. Here the CDR3 reads CASKNNLNTEAFF. In DNA, the CDR3 is TGTGCCAGCAAGAACAACCTGAACACTGAAGCTTTCTTT.

At least ten counts were recorded for this clonotype. The genes are TRBV6-5 and TRBJ2-7, with D possibly being TRBD1 (5 bases). Germline V gene data show CDR1 as MNHEY and CDR2 as SVGAGI. V was cut by 0 bases and J by 5 bases, with 5 bases left in between. CDR3 length equals 12 residues. CDR3 bases: TGTGCCAGCAGTTACTCAGGGGACGAGCAGTACTTC. Translation: CASSYSGDEQYF.

Concerning this clonotype itself: A much larger clone is a single base away; this may be a read error. V and J are TRBV11-2 and TRBJ1-1; the D gene is possibly TRBD1 (5 bases). In germline, CDR1 is SGHAT, CDR2 FQNNGV. The ends were cut back, 1 base at V and 4 bases at J, with 10 bases in the middle. The CDR3 is 14 residues long. The CDR3 bases are TGTGCCAGCAGCTTAGGTATTGGGGCCACTGAAGCTTTCTTT. This translates into CASSLGIGATEAFF. Variable domain in full (rest from reference TRBV11-2 and TRBJ1-1): EAGVAQSPRYKIIEKRQSVAFWCNPISGHATLYWYQQILGQGPKLLIQFQNNGVVDDSQLPKDRFSAERLKGVDSTLKIQPAKLEDSAVYLCASSLGIGATEAFFGQGTRLTVV.

V is TRBV27 and J is TRBJ2-7, with 8 bases aligning to TRBD1. The CDR3 is 15 amino acids. Germline values: CDR1 MNHEY, CDR2 SMNVEV (reference sequence). The V and J ends lost 6 bases and 0 bases, in that order; junction bases with no gene match: 7. CDR3 sequence reads: CASSLRTGNSYEQYF. The CDR3 bases are TGTGCCAGCAGCCTAAGGACAGGGAACTCCTACGAGCAGTACTTC.

This clonotype has at least ten counts. The chain recombines TRBV29-1 with TRBJ1-2; 7 bases are a match to TRBD1. Looked up from germline, CDR1 is SQVTM and CDR2 is ANQGSEA. CDR3 length: 18 amino acids. The V and J ends lost 0 bases and 0 bases, in that order; junction bases with no gene match: 13. The CDR3 here is CSVEDSLSQGIANYGYTF. The CDR3 DNA sequence: TGCAGCGTTGAAGATTCCCTTTCACAGGGGATAGCTAACTATGGCTACACCTTC.

This clonotype has at least ten counts. The J gene is TRBJ2-7, the V gene TRBV28; TRBD1 aligns across 10 bases. CDR1 is MDHEN and CDR2 is SYDVKM in the germline V gene. The CDR3 is 15 residues long. V gave up 6 bases and J gave up 3 bases; unmatched junction bases: 8. CDR3 DNA: TGTGCCAGCAGAGCCAACCGGGACAGGGGCTACGAGCAGTACTTC. Translated: CASRANRDRGYEQYF.

This clonotype was detected many times. The CDR3 loop reads CASSFGVYTEAFF. The DNA of the CDR3 is TGTGCCAGCAGTTTCGGGGTTTACACTGAAGCTTTCTTT. The chain uses TRBV2 and TRBJ1-1; no definite D call. The V end lost 5 bases, the J end lost 3 bases, and 10 bases lay between the germline ends. In germline, CDR1 is SNHLY, CDR2 FYNNEI. This CDR3 is built from 13 residues.

This clonotype occurred many times. This chain connects TRBV6-1 to TRBJ1-1; the D is unclear. Deletions cut 6 bases from V and 3 bases from J, with 17 bases between. This CDR3 spans 15 amino acids. Germline-derived CDR1 and CDR2 are MNHNS and SASEGT. The CDR3: CASSSTGSQDTEAFF. For the CDR3, the DNA is TGTGCCAGCAGCTCCACGGGATCCCAGGACACTGAAGCTTTCTTT.

In its sample, this clonotype was seen many times. This chain joins TRBV11-2 and TRBJ2-5; 7 bases align to TRBD1. The CDR3 has 15 amino acids. V was pared by 5 bases and J by 2 bases, with 8 bases of the junction left unmatched. Germline V gene lookup returns CDR1 SGHAT and CDR2 FQNNGV. In nucleotides, the CDR3 is TGTGCCAGCAGCGCCATGACAGGGAGTCAAGAGACCCAGTACTTC. Protein: CASSAMTGSQETQYF. Full variable domain (outside the CDR3, taken from reference TRBV11-2 and TRBJ2-5): EAGVAQSPRYKIIEKRQSVAFWCNPISGHATLYWYQQILGQGPKLLIQFQNNGVVDDSQLPKDRFSAERLKGVDSTLKIQPAKLEDSAVYLCASSAMTGSQETQYFGPGTRLLVL.

The V gene is TRBV9, the J gene TRBJ2-5, with D perhaps matching TRBD1 or TRBD2 (5 bases each). V was shortened by 4 bases and J by 3 bases, with 19 bases between the two germline ends. CDR3 length equals 16 residues. Germline CDR1 reads SGDLS; CDR2 reads YYNGEE. The CDR3 sequence is CASSLGLGDGKETQYF. CDR3 sequence (DNA): TGTGCCAGCAGCCTTGGTCTGGGGGACGGCAAAGAGACCCAGTACTTC.

In this sample, this clonotype turned up many times. The rearrangement links TRBV4-2 to TRBJ2-5; 8 positions agree with TRBD2. The ends lost 4 bases at V and 4 bases at J; junction bases unmatched: 14. The length of the CDR3 is 17 residues. In germline, CDR1 is LGHNA, CDR2 YNFKEQ. The CDR3 reads CASSPPGLAGPGETQYF. The DNA of the CDR3 is TGTGCCAGCAGCCCCCCGGGGCTAGCGGGTCCAGGAGAGACCCAGTACTTC.

This sequence joins TRBV12-3 or TRBV12-4 and TRBJ1-5, with 7 bases aligning to TRBD1. The CDR3 is 15 amino acids. Trimming at V came to 5 bases and at J to 2 bases, leaving 6 bases not matched to a gene. CDR3 in amino acids: CASSHRQGGNQPQHF. Written as DNA, the CDR3 is TGTGCCAGCAGTCATAGACAGGGAGGCAATCAGCCCCAGCATTTT.

This clonotype was found many times. The chain is built from TRBV6-1 and TRBJ2-6; D not resolved. The CDR3 has 15 amino acids. Trimming pared 1 base from V and 0 bases from J, leaving 4 bases between. From germline, CDR1 is MNHNS and CDR2 SASEGT. The CDR3 loop reads CASSEGSSGANVLTF. In DNA form, the CDR3 reads TGTGCCAGCAGTGAAGGCAGCTCTGGGGCCAACGTCCTGACTTTC.

This clonotype was picked up many times. This chain links TRBV6-2 or TRBV6-3 with TRBJ2-7; maybe TRBD1 (6 bases). Germline values: CDR1 MNHEY, CDR2 SVGEGT. V was trimmed by 3 bases and J by 5 bases, leaving 11 bases between them. This CDR3 region has 13 residues. The CDR3 DNA is TGTGCCAGCAGTTATGTGGCAGGGGACGAGCAGTACTTC. Amino acids: CASSYVAGDEQYF.